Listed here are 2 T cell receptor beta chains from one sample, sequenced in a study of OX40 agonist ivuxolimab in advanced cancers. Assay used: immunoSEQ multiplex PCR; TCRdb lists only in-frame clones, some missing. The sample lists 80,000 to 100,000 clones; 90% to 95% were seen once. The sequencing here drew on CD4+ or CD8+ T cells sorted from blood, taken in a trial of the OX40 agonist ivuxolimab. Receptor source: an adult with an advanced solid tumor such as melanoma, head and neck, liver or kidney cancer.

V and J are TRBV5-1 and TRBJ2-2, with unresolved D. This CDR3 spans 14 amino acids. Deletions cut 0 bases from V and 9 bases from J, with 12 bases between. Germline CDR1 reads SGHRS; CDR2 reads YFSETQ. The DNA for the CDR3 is TGCGCCAGCAGCTTGGTCCCAGATAAGAGGGAGCTGTTTTTT. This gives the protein CASSLVPDKRELFF.

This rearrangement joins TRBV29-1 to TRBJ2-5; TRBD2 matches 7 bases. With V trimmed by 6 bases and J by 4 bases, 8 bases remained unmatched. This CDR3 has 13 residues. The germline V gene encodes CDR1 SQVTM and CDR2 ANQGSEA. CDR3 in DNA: TGCAGCGTGGTCCGGGACTACCCAGAGACCCAGTACTTC. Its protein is CSVVRDYPETQYF.